This T cell receptor beta chain was documented in a study of blood T cell repertoires in COVID-19. Overall study context: Italy, Spain and the United States were the sources of the convalescent and acute COVID-19 samples. T cells, B-cell-depleted T cells, or PBMCs provided the cDNA or gDNA that served as material.

Original data processing: Amplification of reference gene primers provided the estimated nucleated cell counts. Produced via immunoSEQ multiplex PCR; TCRdb's table is partial and in-frame only. V and J calls and clone size are as listed in that table; D and trimming were resolved from the DNA. This table has 240,000 or so clones, approximately 78% appearing once. This CDR3 has 14 residues. Germline V gene lookup returns CDR1 MNHEY and CDR2 SVGEGT. Trimming removed 5 bases at V and 2 bases at J, with 11 bases between. This chain connects TRBV6-2 or TRBV6-3 to TRBJ2-3; maybe TRBD1 (5 bases). The clonotype originates from a woman aged 60-75 years with active or convalescent COVID-19. The sample comprised peripheral blood. The CDR3 DNA sequence: TGTGCCAGCAGTGGCCAGGGATACACAGATACGCAGTATTTT. Translating it yields CASSGQGYTDTQYF.